Presented here are 27 T cell receptor beta chains from one specimen sequenced in a study of a mutant IDH1 vaccine in newly diagnosed glioma. No cognate antigen is known for these TCRs. Time point noted: week 5, during vaccination. Doses consisted of 300 ug of mutant IDH1 20-mer peptide each, paired with topical imiquimod. This table comes from immunoSEQ multiplex PCR, and its TCRdb copy is limited to in-frame clones, with some not included. The sample comprises tens of thousands of clones, 78% of which are singletons, and over 4.5% rests with the top ten. The material was PBMCs, obtained from a glioma patient whose treatment included an IDH1 peptide vaccine. All receptors come from a man aged 50 or older with glioma.

This chain connects TRBV28 to TRBJ1-4; D is perhaps TRBD1 (5 bases). The V and J ends lost 5 bases and 4 bases respectively, with 14 bases between them. Germline V lookup: CDR1 MDHEN, CDR2 SYDVKM. This CDR3 region has 15 residues. The CDR3 sequence is CASSNQGSGNEKLFF. The CDR3, as DNA: TGTGCCAGCAGTAACCAGGGTTCGGGTAATGAAAAACTGTTTTTT.

The chain carries TRBV7-2 and TRBJ2-1; unclear D gene. The CDR3 totals 13 residues. Trimming stripped 4 bases from V and 9 bases from J, with 13 bases between. CDR1 is SGHTA, CDR2 FQGNSA, per germline. CDR3 DNA sequence: TGTGCCAGCAGCTCGGTTAAGGAGAGTGAGCAGTTCTTC. It specifies CASSSVKESEQFF. Together with reference TRBV7-2 and TRBJ2-1, the CDR3 gives the full variable domain: GAGVSQSPSNKVTEKGKDVELRCDPISGHTALYWYRQSLGQGLEFLIYFQGNSAPDKSGLPSDRFSAERTGGSVSTLTIQRTQQEDSAVYLCASSSVKESEQFFGPGTRLTVL.

This clone occurred a few times. This sequence joins TRBV18 and TRBJ2-1, with D unclear. Trimming cost V 8 bases and J 6 bases, with 8 bases left between them. Germline CDR1 is KGHSH and CDR2 is LQKENI. This CDR3 has 11 amino acids. The CDR3 DNA is TGTGCCAGCGCTGCTAGCAATGAGCAGTTCTTC. Encoded protein: CASAASNEQFF.

This chain links TRBV6-5 with TRBJ1-6; possibly TRBD1 for D (5 bases). This CDR3 has 12 amino acids. Germline V CDR1 and CDR2: MNHEY, SVGAGI. Trimming removed 6 bases at V and 10 bases at J, with 10 bases between. This chain's CDR3 is CASSQGGSPLHF. CDR3 nucleotide sequence: TGTGCCAGCAGCCAGGGCGGGTCACCCCTCCACTTT.

This sequence joins TRBV30 and TRBJ1-6; D is perhaps TRBD1 (5 bases). The CDR3 sequence is 14 residues long. Per the germline V gene, CDR1 is GTSNPN and CDR2 is SVGIG (reference sequence). The V end was cut by 3 bases, the J end by 10 bases, with 16 bases between. The CDR3 loop reads CAWSPPRTTSPLHF. In nucleotides, the CDR3 is TGTGCCTGGAGCCCCCCCCGGACAACCTCACCCCTCCACTTT. Filled out from reference TRBV30 and TRBJ1-6, the complete variable domain reads SQTIHQWPATLVQPVGSPLSLECTVEGTSNPNLYWYRQAAGRGLQLLFYSVGIGQISSEVPQNLSASRPQDRQFILSSKKLLLSDSGFYLCAWSPPRTTSPLHFGNGTRLTVT.

This chain links TRBV29-1 with TRBJ2-1, with TRBD2 matching over 8 bases. From germline, CDR1 is SQVTM and CDR2 ANQGSEA. Unmatched junction bases numbered 9, after V lost 7 bases and J lost 4 bases. This CDR3 has 14 amino acids. The CDR3 loop reads CSDRGGRGYNEQFF. CDR3 DNA: TGCAGCGATCGGGGGGGCCGAGGATACAATGAGCAGTTCTTC.

The chain is built from TRBV30 and TRBJ2-1, with unresolved D. The V end lost 2 bases, the J end lost 0 bases, and 5 bases lay between the germline ends. Germline values: CDR1 GTSNPN, CDR2 SVGIG (reference sequence). CDR3 length equals 13 residues. The CDR3 DNA is TGTGCCTGGAGTTTAAGCTCCTACAATGAGCAGTTCTTC. Translating it yields CAWSLSSYNEQFF.

This clone has just a few counts. V and J are TRBV30 and TRBJ2-3; 8 bases are shared with TRBD2. Germline loops: CDR1 GTSNPN, CDR2 SVGIG (reference sequence). The CDR3 has 18 residues. V was clipped by 4 bases and J by 0 bases; unmatched bases: 15. In DNA form, the CDR3 reads TGTGCCTGGAACCGGAGGGTTAGCGGGGCTACTAGCACAGATACGCAGTATTTT. It codes for CAWNRRVSGATSTDTQYF.

J is TRBJ2-3 and V is TRBV13, with TRBD1 matching over 11 bases. From germline, CDR1 is PRHDT and CDR2 FYEKMQ (reference sequence). Trimming removed 0 bases from V and 6 bases from J; junction bases left unmatched: 2. The CDR3 loop spans 15 amino acids. The DNA for the CDR3 is TGTGCCAGCAGCTTAGGAGGGACAGGGGGGGATACGCAGTATTTT. Residues: CASSLGGTGGDTQYF.

In its sample, this clone was seen once. This sequence joins TRBV30 and TRBJ1-6; the D is unclear. The CDR3 has 14 residues. V dropped 0 bases and J dropped 8 bases, with 11 bases sitting between them. In germline, CDR1 is GTSNPN, CDR2 SVGIG (reference sequence). The CDR3 reads CAWSVRHQDSPLHF. CDR3 nucleotide sequence: TGTGCCTGGAGTGTACGGCACCAAGATTCACCCCTCCACTTT.

The genes are TRBV27 and TRBJ1-1, with 9 bases lining up with TRBD1. Germline loops: CDR1 MNHEY, CDR2 SMNVEV (reference sequence). Germline trimming cut 7 bases from V and 2 bases from J; bases unmatched to any gene: 5. This CDR3 is built from 14 residues. CDR3: CASTPDRGNTEAFF. The CDR3 DNA reads TGTGCCAGCACACCGGACAGGGGAAACACTGAAGCTTTCTTT.

CDR3 in DNA: TGTGCCAGCAGCTTAGGCAGGGACGAGTTTGGCTCTGGGGCCAACGTCCTGACTTTC. It specifies CASSLGRDEFGSGANVLTF. The chain couples TRBV7-9 to TRBJ2-6, with D possibly being TRBD1 or TRBD2 (5 bases each). This CDR3 spans 19 amino acids. Germline CDR1 and CDR2: SEHNR and FQNEAQ (reference sequence). The V end was cut by 1 base, the J end by 0 bases, with 16 bases between.

The chain is built from TRBV5-4 and TRBJ1-2, with 9 bases aligning to TRBD1. The CDR3 contains 17 residues. From germline, CDR1 is SGHNT and CDR2 YYREEE (reference sequence). With 4 bases clipped from V and 4 bases from J, the junction kept 14 bases outside the gene matches. This chain's CDR3 is CASSMGQGANPPYGYTF. Here the CDR3 DNA reads TGTGCCAGCAGCATGGGACAGGGAGCCAATCCACCCTATGGCTACACCTTC.

This chain links TRBV5-1 with TRBJ2-5; D is undetermined. V lost 6 bases and J lost 1, with 16 bases in between. This CDR3 has 15 residues. Germline values: CDR1 SGHRS, CDR2 YFSETQ. CDR3 loop: CASTKEGSTQETQYF. The CDR3 nucleotides are TGCGCCAGCACAAAAGAAGGAAGTACCCAAGAGACCCAGTACTTC.

V usage is TRBV7-3 and J usage is TRBJ2-7; D is ambiguous. The CDR3 is made up of 15 amino acids. CDR1 is SGHTA and CDR2 is FQGTGA in the germline V gene. Trimming took off 2 bases at V and 7 bases at J, with 18 bases between the two ends. The CDR3 region has the DNA TGTGCCAGCAGCTTAGGTGCCTCTACTTCGGAGGAGCAGTACTTC. This gives the protein CASSLGASTSEEQYF. Drawing the rest from reference TRBV7-3 and TRBJ2-7, the complete variable domain is GAGVSQTPSNKVTEKGKYVELRCDPISGHTALYWYRQSLGQGPEFLIYFQGTGAADDSGLPNDRFFAVRPEGSVSTLKIQRTERGDSAVYLCASSLGASTSEEQYFGPGTRLTVT.

The chain couples TRBV7-9 to TRBJ1-1; D uncertain. V shed 5 bases and J shed 1 base, with 5 bases lying between them. CDR1 is SEHNR and CDR2 is FQNEAQ in the germline V gene (reference sequence). This CDR3 contains 12 residues. The DNA for the CDR3 is TGTGCCAGCAGCCAGCCGAACACTGAAGCTTTCTTT. Its protein product is CASSQPNTEAFF.

The chain has TRBV10-3 and TRBJ1-1, with 8 positions matching TRBD1. V gave up 6 bases and J gave up 2 bases; unmatched junction bases: 5. The CDR3 totals 14 residues. CDR1 ENHRY and CDR2 SYGVKD come from the germline V gene. The CDR3 here is CAIRNGQGNTEAFF. CDR3 in DNA: TGTGCCATCAGGAACGGACAGGGAAACACTGAAGCTTTCTTT.

The chain carries TRBV5-1 and TRBJ2-5; possibly TRBD2 for D (6 bases). Germline assignment: CDR1 SGHRS and CDR2 YFSETQ. The length of the CDR3 is 15 residues. Trimming took 2 bases from V and 1 from J, leaving 12 bases between them. The CDR3 reads CASSFGRGTQETQYF. The CDR3 coding sequence is TGCGCCAGCAGCTTCGGACGGGGGACCCAAGAGACCCAGTACTTC.

This chain connects TRBV2 to TRBJ1-1; D is possibly TRBD1 (5 bases). This CDR3 region has 13 residues. Trimming stripped 4 bases from V and 0 bases from J, with 6 bases between. Germline CDR1 and CDR2: SNHLY and FYNNEI. The CDR3 here is CASSVGVNTEAFF. CDR3 nucleotides: TGTGCCAGCAGTGTAGGGGTGAACACTGAAGCTTTCTTT.

This clone was seen a few times. The rearrangement joins TRBV7-2 to TRBJ2-7; possibly TRBD1 for D (5 bases). CDR1 and CDR2 from the germline V gene are SGHTA and FQGNSA. V lost 3 bases to trimming and J lost 7 bases, with 7 bases between them. The CDR3 covers 11 residues. This CDR3 is CASSFKGEQYF. In DNA form, the CDR3 reads TGTGCCAGCAGCTTTAAGGGGGAGCAGTACTTC.

J is TRBJ1-5 and V is TRBV5-7; 8 nucleotides line up with TRBD1. TRBV5-7 is classed as an ORF, of uncertain function. Trimming removed 4 bases from V and 0 bases from J; junction bases left unmatched: 3. The CDR3 is 15 residues long. In DNA, the CDR3 is TGTGCCAGCAGCACGGACAGGGATAGCAATCAGCCCCAGCATTTT. It is translated as CASSTDRDSNQPQHF.

The V gene is TRBV7-2, the J gene TRBJ1-2; D is uncertain. V was cut by 0 bases and J by 1 base, with 6 bases left in between. Per germline, CDR1 SGHTA and CDR2 FQGNSA. The CDR3 runs 14 residues. The CDR3 reads CASSLAPVNYGYTF. DNA for the CDR3: TGTGCCAGCAGCTTAGCCCCGGTTAACTATGGCTACACCTTC.

This chain links TRBV6-1 with TRBJ2-7; TRBD1 matches 9 bases. The CDR3 sequence is 14 residues long. Germline assignment: CDR1 MNHNS and CDR2 SASEGT. With V trimmed by 7 bases and J by 3 bases, 7 bases remained unmatched. The CDR3 DNA is TGTGCCAGCATTTACCGGGACAGGGACTACGAGCAGTACTTC. Translation gives CASIYRDRDYEQYF.

The gene calls are TRBV7-9 and TRBJ2-6; D call uncertain. V was clipped by 4 bases and J by 2 bases, with 6 bases between them. Looked up from germline, CDR1 is SEHNR and CDR2 is FQNEAQ (reference sequence). The CDR3 totals 14 residues. The CDR3, as DNA: TGTGCCAGCAGCTCGTCCCCTGGGGCCAACGTCCTGACTTTC. The encoded protein is CASSSSPGANVLTF.

The V and J genes are TRBV4-1 and TRBJ2-1; TRBD2 aligns across 10 bases. Losses at the gene ends were 4 bases for V and 6 bases for J; bases not matched to a gene: 9. Germline lookup yields CDR1 MGHRA and CDR2 YSYEKL. CDR3 length equals 16 residues. Here the CDR3 DNA reads TGCGCCAGCAGCCCCCCCGGAGCGGGGGGGAGCAATGAGCAGTTCTTC. Encoded protein: CASSPPGAGGSNEQFF.

This clone has a handful of counts. The gene calls are TRBV19 and TRBJ1-1, with D uncertain. Germline CDR1 LNHDA, CDR2 SQIVND (reference sequence). The CDR3 is made up of 13 amino acids. Trimming cost V 8 bases and J 1 base, with 11 bases left between them. CDR3 residues: CASGRNRNTEAFF. CDR3 coding DNA: TGTGCCAGTGGGCGGAATCGGAACACTGAAGCTTTCTTT.

This chain joins TRBV28 and TRBJ2-7; 7 nucleotides agree with TRBD1. Trimming took 9 bases from V and 3 from J; bases not matched to a gene: 5. The CDR3 covers 12 residues. Germline V gene sequence: CDR1 MDHEN, CDR2 SYDVKM. The CDR3 region has the DNA TGTGCCAGTGCTGGACAGGTCTACGAGCAGTACTTC. This gives the protein CASAGQVYEQYF.